Presented here are 9 T cell receptor beta chains from one specimen sequenced in a study of cytomegalovirus exposure and HLA in healthy donors. It was with 60 Vbeta and 13 Jbeta primers that the PCR ran. Here immunoSEQ multiplex PCR was the method, and the copy in TCRdb shows in-frame clones only, minus some. The repertoire has 120,000 or so clones, around three quarters of them found once; the top ten carry 2% to 3%. The sequenced material came from PBMCs. These receptors originate from a man aged 25 to 45 in good health and CMV-seronegative.

The V gene is TRBV10-1, the J gene TRBJ2-1; 8 bases fit TRBD1. CDR1 is WNHNN, CDR2 SYGVQD, per germline (reference sequence). This CDR3 region has 14 residues. The V segment lost 4 bases and the J segment 7 bases; nucleotides outside the gene matches: 6. The CDR3 loop is CASSVQGGLNEQFF. The CDR3 DNA reads TGCGCCAGCAGTGTACAGGGGGGATTGAATGAGCAGTTCTTC.

This clone was detected once. V usage is TRBV6-1 and J usage is TRBJ2-7, with D unresolved. CDR1 and CDR2 from the germline V gene are MNHNS and SASEGT. This CDR3 has 15 residues. Trimming pared 2 bases from V and 3 bases from J, leaving 14 bases between. In DNA form, the CDR3 reads TGTGCCAGCAGTGAAAGGTCATCTAGACTCTACGAGCAGTACTTC. This translates into CASSERSSRLYEQYF.

This clone was counted a few times. This chain links TRBV27 with TRBJ2-5, with 7 bases matching TRBD1. CDR1 MNHEY and CDR2 SMNVEV come from the germline V gene (reference sequence). Germline trimming cut 5 bases from V and 2 bases from J; bases unmatched to any gene: 2. The CDR3 spans 13 residues. CDR3 amino acids: CASSRDRQETQYF. The CDR3 DNA reads TGTGCCAGCAGTCGGGACAGACAAGAGACCCAGTACTTC.

The chain uses TRBV7-2 and TRBJ2-2; TRBD1 matches at 8 bases. V was pared by 6 bases and J by 5 bases, with 11 bases of the junction left unmatched. The CDR3 loop spans 16 amino acids. Looked up from germline, CDR1 is SGHTA and CDR2 is FQGNSA. Here the CDR3 reads CASRSMGQAVTGELFF. Written as DNA, the CDR3 is TGTGCCAGCAGATCCATGGGACAGGCTGTGACCGGGGAGCTGTTTTTT.

The J gene is TRBJ2-7, the V gene TRBV7-2; 10 nucleotides line up with TRBD2. Germline V gene sequence: CDR1 SGHTA, CDR2 FQGNSA. Trimming at V came to 6 bases and at J to 7 bases, leaving 12 bases not matched to a gene. CDR3 length: 15 amino acids. In DNA form, the CDR3 reads TGTGCCAGCAGGAAAGACCTAGCGGGAGTGGGTGAGCAGTACTTC. It codes for CASRKDLAGVGEQYF.

J is TRBJ1-2 and V is TRBV30; 10 bases match TRBD1. In germline, CDR1 is GTSNPN, CDR2 SVGIG (reference sequence). Trimming at V came to 0 bases and at J to 7 bases, leaving 5 bases not matched to a gene. The CDR3 has 14 residues. CDR3 DNA: TGTGCCTGGAGTGTACAGGGGACAGGGGTTGGCTACACCTTC. It codes for CAWSVQGTGVGYTF. The full variable domain, with the rest looked up from reference TRBV30 and TRBJ1-2, is SQTIHQWPATLVQPVGSPLSLECTVEGTSNPNLYWYRQAAGRGLQLLFYSVGIGQISSEVPQNLSASRPQDRQFILSSKKLLLSDSGFYLCAWSVQGTGVGYTFGSGTRLTVV.

The chain uses TRBV27 and TRBJ1-1; the D gene is possibly TRBD1 (5 bases). The V end lost 3 bases, the J end lost 6 bases, and 8 bases lay between the germline ends. The CDR3 runs to 12 residues. Germline CDR1 MNHEY, CDR2 SMNVEV (reference sequence). CDR3 nucleotide sequence: TGTGCCAGCAGTTTCCAGGGCTCTGAAGCTTTCTTT. It encodes CASSFQGSEAFF.

V is TRBV5-1 and J is TRBJ2-6; TRBD1 matches 9 bases. This CDR3 has 17 residues. Trimming cost V 0 bases and J 3 bases; bases outside gene matches: 4. Germline V gene data show CDR1 as SGHRS and CDR2 as YFSETQ. This CDR3 is CASSLVQGASGANVLTF. As DNA, the CDR3 is TGCGCCAGCAGCTTGGTACAGGGGGCTAGTGGGGCCAACGTCCTGACTTTC. Filled out from reference TRBV5-1 and TRBJ2-6, the complete variable domain reads KAGVTQTPRYLIKTRGQQVTLSCSPISGHRSVSWYQQTPGQGLQFLFEYFSETQRNKGNFPGRFSGRQFSNSRSEMNVSTLELGDSALYLCASSLVQGASGANVLTFGAGSRLTVL.

This clone has only a few counts. J is TRBJ1-4 and V is TRBV19; 9 bases align to TRBD1. V was pared by 5 bases and J by 8 bases, with 9 bases of the junction left unmatched. The length of the CDR3 is 15 residues. CDR1 and CDR2 from the germline V gene are LNHDA and SQIVND (reference sequence). The CDR3, as DNA: TGTGCCAGTAGTCTCTGGGACAGGGTAGGAGAAAAACTGTTTTTT. Translated: CASSLWDRVGEKLFF.